This T cell receptor (beta chain) originates from a study of cytomegalovirus exposure and HLA in healthy donors. For this clone: What it recognizes is unknown.

Study results and limitations: Among TCR sequences, most were rare, though some public TCRs appeared in many donors. A list of 150 to 200 TCR beta chains associated with cytomegalovirus was given.

This table comes from immunoSEQ multiplex PCR, and its TCRdb copy is limited to in-frame clones, with some not included. This sample has under 400,000 clones, with approximately 86% found just once. After removal of 2 bases from V and 5 bases from J, the junction contained 3 bases not matched to a gene. Germline V CDR1 and CDR2: MNHNS, SASEGT. This CDR3 has 16 residues. The source material was PBMCs. This receptor was identified in a young man in good health and CMV-seronegative. The chain employs TRBV6-1 and TRBJ1-6, with 10 bases fitting TRBD1. Written as DNA, the CDR3 is TGTGCCAGCAGTGAATTGGGACAGGGGAATAATTCACCCCTCCACTTT. It translates to CASSELGQGNNSPLHF.